This TCR beta chain was captured in a study of OX40 agonist ivuxolimab in advanced cancers. Study-wide context: Ivuxolimab was a fully human IgG2 agonistic monoclonal antibody targeting the costimulatory receptor OX40 (CD134). Intravenous ivuxolimab was administered to patients every 2 weeks at six dose levels: 0.01, 0.1, 0.3, 1.5, 3 and 10 mg/kg. Of the 50 to 55 patients in dose escalation, around 19 had hepatocellular carcinoma, about 15 had melanoma, 9 had renal cell carcinoma and 9 had head and neck cancer. In the dose-escalation cohort, nearly 85% of patients were male, and the mean age was roughly 60 years with a range of about 20 to 80. Patients were allowed to have had prior anti-PD-1, anti-PD-L1 or anti-CTLA-4 therapy, and around 40% of the dose-escalation patients had previously received checkpoint inhibitors. Partial responses occurred in three dose-escalation patients: two with cutaneous melanoma and one with hepatocellular carcinoma. The purpose of peripheral TCRbeta sequencing was to test whether ivuxolimab changed TCR sequence diversity and led to clonal T-cell expansion. The paper reports the monotherapy dose-escalation portion (N ≈ 50 patients) of the phase I ivuxolimab trial.

Study-level results and caveats: Which antigens the clonally expanded peripheral T cells were specific for was not determined. In the 0.1-3.0 mg/kg groups, partial responders were among the patients with the lowest normalized peripheral clonal expansion, particularly in CD8+ T cells. After ivuxolimab, more expanded clones were found on average in CD8+ T cells than in CD4+ T cells. At doses of 0.1 to 3.0 mg/kg, clonal expansion of both CD4+ and CD8+ blood T cells was observed from baseline to week 6. Low levels of normalized T-cell clonal expansion were also seen in some patients who did not respond.

Only a few counts were recorded for this clone. The antigen it recognizes is unknown. One base away there is no much larger clone; base qualities are not given. To sequence the TCRbeta CDR3 region, genomic DNA was isolated from the sorted cells. The immunoSEQ Assay was used to sequence the TCRbeta CDR3 regions. This immuneACCESS table, as held by TCRdb, lists in-frame sequences with V and J called but not all clones. Of the missing ones, under half trace to an unresolved V gene in checked studies; the others have no known cause. This sample comprises 120,000 or so clones, 89% of them detected only once. About 0.3% of the sample belongs to the ten largest clones. The trial excluded patients who had a history of autoimmune disease or were on systemic immunosuppression. Peripheral blood for TCR sequencing was collected from all dose cohorts at baseline, on cycle 4 day 1, and on cycle 7 day 1. The samples were drawn from a first-in-human, open-label, multicenter phase I dose-escalation trial of ivuxolimab. Adults with locally advanced or metastatic melanoma, renal cell carcinoma, hepatocellular carcinoma or head and neck squamous cell carcinoma were enrolled in the trial. Before TCR sequencing, CD4+ and CD8+ T cells were separately sorted from peripheral blood.

This TCR came from an adult with an advanced solid tumor such as melanoma, head and neck, liver or kidney cancer. The sequences come from CD4+ or CD8+ T cells sorted from blood, collected in a trial of the OX40 agonist ivuxolimab.

Here the CDR3 is given as CAISGTGSFSYEQYF. The nucleotide sequence reads TGTGCCATCAGTGGGACAGGCAGTTTTTCCTACGAGCAGTACTTC. The V and J genes are TRBV10-3 and TRBJ2-7; TRBD1 agrees with 7 junctional bases. Spanning cysteine to phenylalanine, the CDR3 consists of 15 amino acids. This entry keeps only the CDR3 DNA: 45 bases, framed from base 1. Relative to germline, V is missing 4 bases and J is missing 1 base, with 7 bases of the junction outside any gene match. CDR1 and CDR2 are drawn from the germline V gene: ENHRY, SYGVKD.